This T cell receptor beta chain was recorded in a study of blood T cell repertoires in COVID-19. Germline lookup yields CDR1 SGDLS and CDR2 YYNGEE. V lost 4 bases to trimming and J lost 6 bases; unmatched junction nucleotides: 12. This CDR3 has 18 amino acids. The data were produced by immunoSEQ multiplex PCR, yet TCRdb's version contains in-frame clones alone and is incomplete. The sample lists under 250,000 clones, 85% seen once, with 5.1% in the top ten. The TCR sequence derives from a man aged 50 to 59 with COVID-19, enrolled during active disease. This sequence joins TRBV9 and TRBJ2-3; 15 nucleotides agree with TRBD2. Sample: peripheral blood. The CDR3 here is CASSKQGLAGGPTDTQYF. Here the CDR3 DNA reads TGTGCCAGCAGCAAACAAGGACTAGCGGGGGGGCCGACTGATACGCAGTATTTT.